This is a list of T cell receptor beta chains from one sample in a study of T-cell memory formation after mild COVID-19. TCRdb re-called the 5' RACE reads through MiXCR, storing one row per CDR3 protein. The sample lists more than 250,000 distinct CDR3 sequences; 16% were seen once. The sample consisted of PBMCs or a T cell subset sorted from them (not recorded which). The receptors were sampled from a young man who had mild COVID-19 (a few samples of this study predate the infection). Cell type and time point are not known. The CDR3 runs from the conserved cysteine through the conserved F or W. D genes are given only for firm matches. Clone size, where shown, is once, few, many, or a class for clones that have expanded.

D gene,J gene,clone size,V gene,CDR3 protein,CDR3 DNA
TRBD2,TRBJ2-1,.,TRBV28,CASSGGLAGDLYNEQFF,TGTGCCAGCAGTGGGGGACTAGCGGGGGACCTGTACAATGAGCAGTTCTTC
.,TRBJ1-3,.,TRBV5-5,CASSLAAMSEGNTIYF,TGTGCCAGCAGCTTGGCCGCGATGTCTGAGGGAAACACCATATATTTT
.,TRBJ2-5,many,TRBV4-2,CASSLAQGGETQYF,TGTGCCAGCAGCCTAGCCCAGGGGGGGGAGACCCAGTACTTC
TRBD1,TRBJ2-7,.,TRBV30,CACRLGQVYEQYF,TGTGCCTGCCGGCTCGGACAGGTCTACGAGCAGTACTTC
TRBD2,TRBJ2-3,few,TRBV20-1,CSASIAGGPTETQYF,TGCAGTGCCTCTATAGCGGGGGGGCCAACAGAGACGCAGTATTTT
TRBD2,TRBJ2-3,.,TRBV20-1,CSAGPLTRGGPDTQYF,TGCAGTGCTGGCCCCCTGACGCGGGGGGGCCCAGATACGCAGTATTTT
.,TRBJ1-5,.,TRBV20-1,CSARGGPKQPQHF,TGCAGTGCTAGAGGGGGTCCGAAGCAGCCCCAGCATTTT
.,TRBJ2-4,.,TRBV6-1,CASSERYAKNIQYF,TGTGCCAGCAGTGAGAGGTACGCCAAAAACATTCAGTACTTC
.,TRBJ1-1,few,TRBV7-2,CASSSFNAEAFF,TGTGCCAGCAGCTCCTTCAACGCTGAAGCTTTCTTT
.,TRBJ2-3,.,TRBV25-1,CASSERVTQYF,TGTGCCAGCAGTGAAAGAGTTACGCAGTATTTT